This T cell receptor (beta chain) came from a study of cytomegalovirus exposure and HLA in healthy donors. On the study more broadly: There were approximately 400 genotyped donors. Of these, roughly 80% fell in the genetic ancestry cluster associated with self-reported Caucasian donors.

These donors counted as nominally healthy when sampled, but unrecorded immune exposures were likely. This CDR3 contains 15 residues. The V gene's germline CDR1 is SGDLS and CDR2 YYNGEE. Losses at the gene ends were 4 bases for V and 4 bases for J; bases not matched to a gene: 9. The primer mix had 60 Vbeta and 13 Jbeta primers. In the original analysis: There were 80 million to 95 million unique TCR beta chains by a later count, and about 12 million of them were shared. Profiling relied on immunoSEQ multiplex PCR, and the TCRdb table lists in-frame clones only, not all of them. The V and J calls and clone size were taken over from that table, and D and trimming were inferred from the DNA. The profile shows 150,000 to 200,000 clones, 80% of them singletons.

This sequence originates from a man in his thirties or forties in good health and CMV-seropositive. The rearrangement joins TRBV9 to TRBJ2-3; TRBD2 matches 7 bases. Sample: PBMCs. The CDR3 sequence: CASSLGREGPDTQYF. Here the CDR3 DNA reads TGTGCCAGCAGCCTCGGCAGGGAGGGGCCAGATACGCAGTATTTT.